The clone carrying this TCR beta chain was counted only a few times. Its target is unknown. TCRdb re-analysed the reads in MiXCR, keeping a single row per CDR3 protein. The top ten hold about 20% of the sample, which has approximately 730,000 distinct CDR3 sequences, around 31% seen once. The CDR3 has 15 residues. V was cut by 4 bases and J by 6 bases, with 19 bases left in between. Germline CDR1 and CDR2: SGHVS and FQNEAQ. This sample is drawn from a study of T cell repertoires in cytomegalovirus infection. The wider study: Well-studied HLA-B-restricted CMV epitopes were used in the study alongside recently identified HLA-C-restricted ones. Carrying CMV and the relevant HLA type showed in public TCR beta signatures. Overall study findings and caveats: HLA-C-restricted CMV clonotypes gave the most frequent clonotype in two of eight donors. The study identified carriers of CMV plus the relevant HLA from cumulative public TCR beta family frequency.

The V call is TRBV7-8, the J call TRBJ2-7, with D perhaps given as TRBD1 or TRBD2 (5 bases each). The sample in question was cultured PBMCs, obtained from culture after CMV antigen stimulation. The clonotype originates from a human donor in good health (CMV status not recorded). Some clones in this sample may be carry-over from other donors' samples. CDR3 coding DNA: TGTGCCAGCAGCTCCCGTGGGGGTAGCACAACCGAGCAGTACTTC. It encodes CASSSRGGSTTEQYF.